One sample yielded the 24 T cell receptor beta chains listed below, sequenced in a study of identical twins. Via MiXCR, TCRdb re-called the 5' RACE reads, giving one row per CDR3 protein. The table shows roughly 500,000 distinct CDR3 sequences, with 20% to 25% occurring only once. This sample was shared with a second study, whose subject was T cells expressing NK-cell markers.

The sequencing input was CD4+ T cells sorted from blood. The origin of the receptors is a woman younger than 35 in good health.

In its sample, this clonotype was seen many times. This chain joins TRBV7-2 and TRBJ1-5; no reliable D call. This CDR3 spans 12 amino acids. The V gene lost 3 bases and the J gene lost 3 bases, with 3 bases spanning the gap. From germline, CDR1 is SGHTA and CDR2 FQGNSA. The CDR3 loop is CASSFNNQPQHF. In nucleotides, the CDR3 is TGTGCCAGCAGCTTTAACAATCAGCCCCAGCATTTT. Filled out from reference TRBV7-2 and TRBJ1-5, the complete variable domain reads GAGVSQSPSNKVTEKGKDVELRCDPISGHTALYWYRQSLGQGLEFLIYFQGNSAPDKSGLPSDRFSAERTGGSVSTLTIQRTQQEDSAVYLCASSFNNQPQHFGDGTRLSIL.

The rearrangement links TRBV13 to TRBJ1-1; 9 bases align to TRBD1. The germline V gene encodes CDR1 PRHDT and CDR2 FYEKMQ (reference sequence). This CDR3 is built from 15 residues. V lost 5 bases and J lost 4; bases outside the gene matches: 8. The CDR3 protein is CASSGRQGVSTEAFF. The CDR3 coding sequence is TGTGCCAGCAGCGGGAGACAGGGGGTGAGCACTGAAGCTTTCTTT.

This clonotype was observed a few times. The V call is TRBV12-3 or TRBV12-4, the J call TRBJ1-2; D gene unclear. With 1 base removed from V and 0 bases from J, the gap between germline ends came to 6 bases. This CDR3 is 14 amino acids long. The CDR3 loop reads CASSLGRANYGYTF. CDR3 bases: TGTGCCAGCAGTTTAGGACGGGCTAACTATGGCTACACCTTC.

There are a few counts of this clonotype. The CDR3 coding sequence is TGCGCCAGTAGGACAGGGAACTCCTATAATTCACCCCTCCACTTT. It yields the protein CASRTGNSYNSPLHF. The chain recombines TRBV10-2 with TRBJ1-6, with 8 positions matching TRBD1. Germline lookup yields CDR1 WSHSY and CDR2 SAAADI. Losses at the gene ends were 9 bases for V and 0 bases for J; bases not matched to a gene: 4. The CDR3 is 15 residues long.

The rearrangement links TRBV9 to TRBJ2-6, with D possibly TRBD2 on 6 matching bases. The V end was cut by 0 bases, the J end by 2 bases, with 6 bases between. Germline CDR1 reads SGDLS; CDR2 reads YYNGEE. This CDR3 has 15 residues. CDR3 sequence: CASSVGRAGANVLTF. In nucleotides, the CDR3 is TGTGCCAGCAGCGTAGGGAGGGCTGGGGCCAACGTCCTGACTTTC.

This clonotype came up a few times. The J gene is TRBJ1-2, the V gene TRBV7-8, with D perhaps matching TRBD1 (5 bases). CDR3 size: 14 residues. The V end lost 1 base, the J end lost 7 bases, and 13 bases lay between the germline ends. CDR1 and CDR2 (germline): SGHVS, FQNEAQ. The CDR3 sequence: CASSLVGQGFGYTF. CDR3 nucleotide sequence: TGTGCCAGCAGCTTAGTAGGGCAGGGCTTTGGCTACACCTTC.

This clonotype has just a few counts. This chain connects TRBV4-3 to TRBJ2-7; 10 bases fit TRBD2. CDR1 LGHNA and CDR2 YSLEER come from the germline V gene. The CDR3 covers 18 residues. Trimming took 0 bases from V and 3 from J; bases not matched to a gene: 11. The CDR3 loop is CASSQEILAGLTFYEQYF. The CDR3 DNA reads TGCGCCAGCAGCCAAGAGATACTAGCGGGATTAACTTTCTACGAGCAGTACTTC.

This chain joins TRBV6-6 and TRBJ2-3; D gene uncertain. Germline values: CDR1 MNHNY, CDR2 SVGAGI (reference sequence). With 0 bases removed from V and 5 bases from J, the gap between germline ends came to 12 bases. The CDR3 contains 15 residues. The CDR3 DNA is TGTGCCAGCAGTTACTCGAGTTATCGCAAAGATACGCAGTATTTT. It yields the protein CASSYSSYRKDTQYF.

This clonotype was counted many times. CDR3 residues: CATSSNLRSDYGYTF. The CDR3 bases are TGTGCCACCAGTTCAAACCTCCGCTCTGACTATGGCTACACCTTC. The chain recombines TRBV24-1 with TRBJ1-2, with D hard to call. This CDR3 is 15 amino acids long. V was shortened by 6 bases and J by 3 bases, with 16 bases between the two germline ends. CDR1 is KGHDR and CDR2 is SFDVKD in the germline V gene.

The chain uses TRBV6-5 and TRBJ2-2, with D possibly being TRBD2 (6 bases). V lost 7 bases, J lost 4 bases, and 13 bases lay in between. The length of the CDR3 is 14 residues. Germline V gives CDR1 MNHEY, CDR2 SVGAGI. The CDR3: CASTYGGGTGELFF. CDR3 coding DNA: TGTGCCAGCACTTATGGGGGAGGCACCGGGGAGCTGTTTTTT.

This chain joins TRBV20-1 and TRBJ1-1; 11 bases line up with TRBD1. CDR1 DFQATT and CDR2 SNEGSKA come from the germline V gene (reference sequence). V dropped 6 bases and J dropped 6; count of bases not matched to a gene: 6. The CDR3 has 13 residues. The CDR3 nucleotides read TGCAGTGCGGGGGGACAGGGGGGCTCTGAAGCTTTCTTT. Protein: CSAGGQGGSEAFF.

The chain carries TRBV4-2 and TRBJ2-3; 9 nucleotides align to TRBD1. V lost 4 bases and J lost 6; bases outside the gene matches: 11. This CDR3 region has 16 residues. Germline loops: CDR1 LGHNA, CDR2 YNFKEQ. The CDR3 is CASSLRPGQGTDTQYF. CDR3 sequence (DNA): TGTGCCAGCAGCCTCCGGCCGGGACAGGGTACGGATACGCAGTATTTT.

The V and J genes are TRBV24-1 and TRBJ2-1; 9 bases agree with TRBD2. This CDR3 contains 15 residues. The V segment lost 7 bases and the J segment 6 bases; nucleotides outside the gene matches: 9. Germline values: CDR1 KGHDR, CDR2 SFDVKD. CDR3 residues: CATSSGGRAVNEQFF. The CDR3 DNA sequence: TGTGCCACCAGCTCGGGCGGGAGGGCCGTCAATGAGCAGTTCTTC.

The sample holds a few counts of this clonotype. This chain connects TRBV5-1 to TRBJ1-4; D call uncertain. CDR3 length: 13 residues. V was clipped by 1 base and J by 5 bases, with 6 bases between them. CDR1 is SGHRS, CDR2 YFSETQ, per germline. The CDR3 DNA follows: TGCGCCAGCAGCTTGCCGCAGAATGAAAAACTGTTTTTT. Its protein is CASSLPQNEKLFF.

This clonotype came up a few times. This rearrangement joins TRBV29-1 to TRBJ1-1; 9 positions match TRBD1. The CDR3 is 11 residues long. Per germline, CDR1 SQVTM and CDR2 ANQGSEA. For the CDR3, the DNA is TGCAGTACCGGGACAGGGTTAGAAGCTTTCTTT. This translates into CSTGTGLEAFF.

This clonotype was seen ten or more times. The chain is built from TRBV12-3 or TRBV12-4 and TRBJ1-2; D not resolved. Deletions cut 3 bases from V and 5 bases from J, with 13 bases between. The CDR3 has 14 residues. As DNA, the CDR3 is TGTGCCAGCAGTTTGTTGAGGCTCCCTTATGGCTACACCTTC. Protein product: CASSLLRLPYGYTF.

This rearrangement joins TRBV7-2 to TRBJ2-4, with D perhaps matching TRBD2 (6 bases). This CDR3 is 13 amino acids long. In germline, CDR1 is SGHTA, CDR2 FQGNSA. With 5 bases removed from V and 10 bases from J, the gap between germline ends came to 15 bases. The CDR3 protein is CASSVYGSGIQYF. DNA of the CDR3: TGTGCCAGCAGCGTCTATGGTAGCGGTATTCAGTACTTC.

There are a few counts of this clonotype. The V call is TRBV20-1, the J call TRBJ1-1; D call uncertain. Germline-derived CDR1 and CDR2 are DFQATT and SNEGSKA (reference sequence). Trimming shortened V by 6 bases and J by 1 base, and 12 bases separated the two germline ends. CDR3 length: 13 residues. The CDR3 region is CSAHDRQNTEAFF. CDR3 coding DNA: TGCAGTGCCCATGACCGACAGAACACTGAAGCTTTCTTT.

The genes are TRBV20-1 and TRBJ1-4; D is undetermined. The CDR3 totals 14 residues. Germline V gene data show CDR1 as DFQATT and CDR2 as SNEGSKA (reference sequence). The germline V and J ends were trimmed by 5 bases and 3 bases, with 13 bases remaining between them. CDR3 sequence (DNA): TGCAGTGCTCCGGACCCTCCGGCTAATGAAAAACTGTTTTTT. Residues: CSAPDPPANEKLFF.

The chain carries TRBV5-1 and TRBJ1-1; a weak D match, TRBD1 (5 bases). The V end was cut by 5 bases, the J end by 3 bases, with 11 bases between. CDR1 and CDR2 (germline): SGHRS, YFSETQ. The CDR3 length is 13 residues. This CDR3 reads CASRLGGDTEAFF. The CDR3 coding sequence is TGCGCCAGCAGGCTCGGAGGGGACACTGAAGCTTTCTTT.

V gene TRBV12-3 or TRBV12-4 combines with J gene TRBJ1-6, with D possibly matching TRBD1 (6 bases). CDR3 length: 14 residues. With 3 bases removed from V and 8 bases from J, the gap between germline ends came to 11 bases. The CDR3 sequence: CASSLLGGDSPLHF. The DNA of the CDR3 is TGTGCCAGCAGTTTGTTAGGGGGTGATTCACCCCTCCACTTT.

This clonotype has more than one count but fewer than ten. The chain joins TRBV6-1 to TRBJ1-2; 7 bases are a match to TRBD1. Germline CDR1 and CDR2: MNHNS and SASEGT. This CDR3 has 13 residues. J gave up 3 bases and V 6 bases, and 4 bases lay outside the gene matches. CDR3 nucleotide sequence: TGTGCCAGCAGACCTGACAGGGACTATGGCTACACCTTC. This sequence encodes CASRPDRDYGYTF.

This clonotype showed up just a few times. The CDR3 region is CSARDKLPGPNYEQYF. The CDR3 nucleotides are TGCAGTGCTAGAGATAAACTTCCCGGCCCCAACTACGAGCAGTACTTC. The chain employs TRBV20-1 and TRBJ2-7; D is unclear. The V and J ends lost 0 bases and 3 bases respectively, with 18 bases between them. This CDR3 comprises 16 residues. The V gene's germline CDR1 is DFQATT and CDR2 SNEGSKA (reference sequence).

This chain joins TRBV20-1 and TRBJ2-1, with 11 bases fitting TRBD2. This CDR3 is built from 15 residues. CDR1 and CDR2 from the germline V gene are DFQATT and SNEGSKA (reference sequence). Trimming at V came to 5 bases and at J to 10 bases, leaving 13 bases not matched to a gene. The DNA for the CDR3 is TGCAGTGCTGCACTAGCGGGAGTTGTATCAGGAGAGCAGTTCTTC. Translation gives CSAALAGVVSGEQFF.